The clone carrying this T cell receptor (beta chain) was seen a handful of times. The sample comes from a study of shared T cell receptors in the human thymus. Some clones are missing from TCRdb's copy, which holds only in-frame ones; the method was immunoSEQ multiplex PCR. Of more than 550,000 clones listed, 80% to 90% were seen once; the top ten hold roughly 0.01%. These data also featured in a second study, about human thymus T cells. In that study: From resections taken during corrective heart surgery, the thymus tissue was obtained. What appeared biased in thymic and blood repertoires was the usage of V and J genes. Among unrelated individuals, related research reported thymic repertoires that overlapped highly.

The sample was thymocytes. The source of this sequence is a girl under three years old with a congenital heart defect.

The DNA for the CDR3 is TGTGCCAGCAGACAGACCCCCGTGGGTGGCTACACCTTC. Translating it yields CASRQTPVGGYTF. The chain recombines TRBV27 with TRBJ1-2; D is ambiguous. Germline lookup yields CDR1 MNHEY and CDR2 SMNVEV (reference sequence). Trimming took 6 bases from V and 7 from J, leaving 15 bases between them. This CDR3 has 13 residues.